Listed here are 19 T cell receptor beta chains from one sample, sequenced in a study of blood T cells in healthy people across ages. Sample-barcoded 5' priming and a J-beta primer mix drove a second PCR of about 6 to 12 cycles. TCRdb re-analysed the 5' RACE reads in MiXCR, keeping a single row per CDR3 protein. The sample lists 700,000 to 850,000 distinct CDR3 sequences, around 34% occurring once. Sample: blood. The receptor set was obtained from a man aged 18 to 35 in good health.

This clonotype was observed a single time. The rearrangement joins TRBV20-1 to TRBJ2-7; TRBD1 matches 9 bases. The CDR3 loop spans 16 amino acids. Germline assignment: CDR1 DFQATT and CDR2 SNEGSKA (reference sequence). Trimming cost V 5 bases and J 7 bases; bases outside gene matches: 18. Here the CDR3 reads CSAYRTGGHLLNEQYF. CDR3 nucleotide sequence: TGCAGTGCTTATAGAACAGGGGGCCATCTACTCAATGAGCAGTACTTC.

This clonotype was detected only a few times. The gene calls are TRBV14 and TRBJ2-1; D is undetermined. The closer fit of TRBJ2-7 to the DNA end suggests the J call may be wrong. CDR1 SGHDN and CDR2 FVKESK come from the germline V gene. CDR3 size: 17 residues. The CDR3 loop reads CASSLPPRTNGYNEQYF. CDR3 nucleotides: TGTGCCAGCAGCCTCCCCCCGAGGACCAACGGGTACAATGAGCAGTACTTC.

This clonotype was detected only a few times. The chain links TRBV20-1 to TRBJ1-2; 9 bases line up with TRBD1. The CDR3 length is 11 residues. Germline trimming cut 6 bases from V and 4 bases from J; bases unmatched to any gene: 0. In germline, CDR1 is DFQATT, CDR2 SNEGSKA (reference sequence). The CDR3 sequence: CSATGGYGYTF. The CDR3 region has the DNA TGCAGTGCGACAGGGGGCTATGGCTACACCTTC.

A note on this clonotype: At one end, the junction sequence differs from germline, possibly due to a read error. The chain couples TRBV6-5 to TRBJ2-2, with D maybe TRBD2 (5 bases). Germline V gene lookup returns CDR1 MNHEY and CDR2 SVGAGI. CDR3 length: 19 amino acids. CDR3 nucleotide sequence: TGTACCAGCAGTTTCCTAGTGGGTAGCGTTGTTAAAGACACCGGGGAGCTGTTTTTT. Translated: CTSSFLVGSVVKDTGELFF.

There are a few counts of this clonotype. The chain's CDR3 is CSALPGPNYEQYF. CDR3 coding DNA: TGCAGCGCTCTTCCGGGACCAAACTACGAGCAGTACTTC. This chain connects TRBV20-1 to TRBJ2-7, with D perhaps TRBD1 or TRBD2 (5 bases each). CDR3 size: 13 residues. The germline V gene encodes CDR1 DFQATT and CDR2 SNEGSKA (reference sequence).

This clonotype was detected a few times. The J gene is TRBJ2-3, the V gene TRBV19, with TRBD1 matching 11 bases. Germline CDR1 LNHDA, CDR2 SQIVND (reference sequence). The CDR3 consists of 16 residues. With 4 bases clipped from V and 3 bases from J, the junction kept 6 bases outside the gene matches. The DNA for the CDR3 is TGTGCCAGTAGTACCACCGGGACAGGGGGGACAGATACGCAGTATTTT. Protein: CASSTTGTGGTDTQYF.

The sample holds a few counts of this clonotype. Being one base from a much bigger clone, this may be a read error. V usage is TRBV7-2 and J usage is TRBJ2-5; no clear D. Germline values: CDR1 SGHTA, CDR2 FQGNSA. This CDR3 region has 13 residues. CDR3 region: CASSLGLLEAQYF. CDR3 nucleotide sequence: TGTGCCAGCAGCTTAGGTTTATTAGAGGCCCAGTACTTC.

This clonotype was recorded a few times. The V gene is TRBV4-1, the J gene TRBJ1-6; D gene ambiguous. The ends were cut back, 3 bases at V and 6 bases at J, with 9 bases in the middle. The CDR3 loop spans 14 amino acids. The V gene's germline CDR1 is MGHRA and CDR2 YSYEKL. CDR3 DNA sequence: TGCGCCAGCAGCCAGGAATCGGCTAATTCACCCCTCCACTTT. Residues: CASSQESANSPLHF.

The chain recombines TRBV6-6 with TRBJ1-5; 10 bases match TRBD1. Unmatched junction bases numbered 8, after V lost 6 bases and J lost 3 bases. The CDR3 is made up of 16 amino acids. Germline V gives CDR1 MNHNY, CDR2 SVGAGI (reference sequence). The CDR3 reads CASRPGQGIYNQPQHF. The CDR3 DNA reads TGTGCCAGCAGACCGGGACAGGGGATATACAATCAGCCCCAGCATTTT.

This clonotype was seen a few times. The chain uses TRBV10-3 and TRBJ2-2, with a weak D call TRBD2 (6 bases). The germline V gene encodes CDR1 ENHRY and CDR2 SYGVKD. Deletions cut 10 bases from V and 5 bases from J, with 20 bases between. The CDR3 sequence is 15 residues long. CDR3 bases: TGTGCCACTCGGCCCCAAGCAGGGAGGACCGGGGAGCTGTTTTTT. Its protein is CATRPQAGRTGELFF.

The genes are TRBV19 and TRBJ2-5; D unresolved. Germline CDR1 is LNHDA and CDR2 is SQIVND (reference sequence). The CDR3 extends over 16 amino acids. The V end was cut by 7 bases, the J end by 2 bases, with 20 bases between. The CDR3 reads CASTPASGESQETQYF. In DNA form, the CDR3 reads TGTGCCAGTACCCCAGCTAGTGGGGAATCACAAGAGACCCAGTACTTC.

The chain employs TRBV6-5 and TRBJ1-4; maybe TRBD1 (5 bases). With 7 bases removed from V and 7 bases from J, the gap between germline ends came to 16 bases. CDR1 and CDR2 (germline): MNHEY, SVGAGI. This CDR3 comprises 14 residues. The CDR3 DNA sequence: TGTGCCAGCAAAAGAGGCGGGACCGGTGAAAAACTGTTTTTT. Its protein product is CASKRGGTGEKLFF.

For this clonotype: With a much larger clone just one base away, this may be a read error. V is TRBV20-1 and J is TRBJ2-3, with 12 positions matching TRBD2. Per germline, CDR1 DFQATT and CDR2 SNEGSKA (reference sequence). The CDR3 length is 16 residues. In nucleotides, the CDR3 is TGCAGTGCTAGAGGTGGACTAGCGGGGAGCACAGATGCGCAGTATTTT. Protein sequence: CSARGGLAGSTDAQYF.

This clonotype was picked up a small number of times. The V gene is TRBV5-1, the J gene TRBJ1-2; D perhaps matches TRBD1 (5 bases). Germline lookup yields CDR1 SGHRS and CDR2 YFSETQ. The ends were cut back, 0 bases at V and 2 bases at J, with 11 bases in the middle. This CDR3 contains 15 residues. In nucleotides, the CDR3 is TGCGCCAGCAGCTTGGACCAGGGCGTAAACTATGGCTACACCTTC. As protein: CASSLDQGVNYGYTF.

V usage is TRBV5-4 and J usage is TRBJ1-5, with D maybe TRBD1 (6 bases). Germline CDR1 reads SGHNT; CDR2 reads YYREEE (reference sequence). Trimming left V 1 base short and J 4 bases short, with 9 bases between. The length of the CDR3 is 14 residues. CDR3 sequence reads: CASSLRGENQPQHF. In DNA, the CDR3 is TGTGCCAGCAGCTTGAGGGGGGAGAATCAGCCCCAGCATTTT.

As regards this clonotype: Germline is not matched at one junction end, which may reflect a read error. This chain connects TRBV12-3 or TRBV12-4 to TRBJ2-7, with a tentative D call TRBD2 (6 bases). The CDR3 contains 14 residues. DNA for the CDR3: TGTACCAGCAGTGCTCCGGGGGATTCCTACGAGCAGTACTTC. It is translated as CTSSAPGDSYEQYF.

The CDR3 region has the DNA TGTGCCAGCAGCTTAGCCGACAGGGGGCGGTCGCAAGAGACCCAGTACTTC. Translated: CASSLADRGRSQETQYF. The chain recombines TRBV7-9 with TRBJ2-5; 10 bases are a match to TRBD1. Germline V gene lookup returns CDR1 SEHNR and CDR2 FQNEAQ (reference sequence). V lost 0 bases, J lost 2 bases, and 6 bases stayed unmatched. This CDR3 region has 17 residues.

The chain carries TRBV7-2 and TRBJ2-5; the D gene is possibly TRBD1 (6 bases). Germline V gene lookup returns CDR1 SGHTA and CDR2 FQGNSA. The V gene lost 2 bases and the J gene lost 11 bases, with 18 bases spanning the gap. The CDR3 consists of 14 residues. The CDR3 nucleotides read TGTGCCAGCAGCTTATCGGGCAGGGGCCGTGAGCAGTACTTC. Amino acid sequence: CASSLSGRGREQYF. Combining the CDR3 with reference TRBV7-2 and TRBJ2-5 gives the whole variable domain GAGVSQSPSNKVTEKGKDVELRCDPISGHTALYWYRQSLGQGLEFLIYFQGNSAPDKSGLPSDRFSAERTGGSVSTLTIQRTQQEDSAVYLCASSLSGRGREQYFGPGTRLLVL.

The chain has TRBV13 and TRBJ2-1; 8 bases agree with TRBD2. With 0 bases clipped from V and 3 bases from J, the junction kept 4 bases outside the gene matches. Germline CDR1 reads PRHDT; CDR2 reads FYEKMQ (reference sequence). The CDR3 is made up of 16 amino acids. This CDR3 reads CASSLGGAGVYNEQFF. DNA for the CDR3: TGTGCCAGCAGCTTAGGGGGAGCGGGGGTCTACAATGAGCAGTTCTTC.